This is a list of T cell receptor beta chains from one sample in a study of T cell responses to AZD1222 COVID-19 vaccine. This table comes from immunoSEQ multiplex PCR, and its TCRdb copy is limited to in-frame clones, with some not included. The sample consists of about 180,000 clones, around nine tenths of them appearing once. Here the sequenced sample was peripheral blood, taken on day 0 of AZD1222 vaccination. The receptors here all came from an adult in good health. Both conserved end residues are part of each CDR3. The D gene is left open where the match is weak. The size entry is marked missing in some rows and otherwise reads once, few, many or a size class.

D gene	CDR3 length	V gene	J gene	clone size	CDR3 protein	CDR3 DNA
-	13	TRBV12-3/TRBV12-4	TRBJ1-2	-	CAIALSSNYGYTF	TGTGCCATCGCGTTGAGTTCTAACTATGGCTACACCTTC
-	15	TRBV7-2	TRBJ2-3	-	CASAGILGKPDTQYF	TGTGCCAGCGCGGGGATTCTCGGGAAACCAGATACGCAGTATTTT
-	10	TRBV28	TRBJ2-7	-	CAVGDYEQYF	TGTGCGGTGGGAGACTACGAGCAGTACTTC
-	13	TRBV6-5	TRBJ2-2	once	CASLQGGTGELFF	TGTGCCAGCCTACAGGGAGGGACCGGGGAGCTGTTTTTT
-	12	TRBV30	TRBJ1-2	-	CAWSSGPWGYTF	TGTGCCTGGAGTTCGGGCCCTTGGGGCTACACCTTC
-	14	TRBV5-1	TRBJ2-3	-	CASSLSTSTDTQYF	TGCGCCAGCAGCTTGTCTACTAGCACAGATACGCAGTATTTT
-	13	TRBV29-1	TRBJ2-6	-	CSVARSGANVLTF	TGCAGCGTGGCGCGCTCTGGGGCCAACGTCCTGACTTTC
-	11	TRBV3-1/TRBV3-2	TRBJ2-7	-	CASSHIYEQYF	TGTGCCAGCAGCCACATATACGAGCAGTACTTC
-	16	TRBV9	TRBJ2-7	once	CASSAGVAAYSYEQYF	TGTGCCAGCAGCGCCGGGGTAGCGGCCTACTCCTACGAGCAGTACTTC
-	13	TRBV29-1	TRBJ1-3	-	CSVDPGNGNTIYF	TGCAGCGTGGATCCGGGGAATGGAAACACCATATATTTT
TRBD2	14	TRBV15	TRBJ2-7	-	CATSRGLASYEQYF	TGTGCCACCAGCCGTGGACTAGCCTCCTACGAGCAGTACTTC
-	12	TRBV28	TRBJ1-2	-	CASTDSYYGYTF	TGTGCCAGCACTGACAGTTACTATGGCTACACCTTC
-	13	TRBV12-3/TRBV12-4	TRBJ2-7	-	CASSSGRGWEQYF	TGTGCCAGCAGTTCAGGCAGGGGTTGGGAGCAGTACTTC
-	14	TRBV19	TRBJ2-3	-	CASSISRLTDTQYF	TGTGCCAGTAGTATTTCACGGCTCACAGATACGCAGTATTTT